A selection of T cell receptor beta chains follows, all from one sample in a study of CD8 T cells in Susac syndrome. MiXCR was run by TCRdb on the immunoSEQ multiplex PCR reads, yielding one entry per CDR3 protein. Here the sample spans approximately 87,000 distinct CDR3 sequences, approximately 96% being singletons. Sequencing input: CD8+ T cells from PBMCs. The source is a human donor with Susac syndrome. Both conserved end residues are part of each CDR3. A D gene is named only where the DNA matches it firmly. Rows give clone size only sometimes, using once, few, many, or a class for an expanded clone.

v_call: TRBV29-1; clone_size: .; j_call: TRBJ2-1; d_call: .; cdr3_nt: TGCAGCGTTGAAGGCAGAAAGAGTGAGCAGTTCTTC; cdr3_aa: CSVEGRKSEQFF
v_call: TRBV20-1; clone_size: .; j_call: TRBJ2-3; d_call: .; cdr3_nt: TGCAGTGCCCAACCGGCCATTAGCACAGATACGCAGTATTTT; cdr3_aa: CSAQPAISTDTQYF
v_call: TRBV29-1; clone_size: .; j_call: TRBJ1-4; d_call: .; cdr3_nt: TGCAGCGCCAACAGAGACGAGAATGAAAAACTGTTTTTT; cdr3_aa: CSANRDENEKLFF
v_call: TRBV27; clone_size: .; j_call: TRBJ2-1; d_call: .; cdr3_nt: TGTGCCAGCACCAGGGGCAGTGAGCAGTTCTTC; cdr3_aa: CASTRGSEQFF
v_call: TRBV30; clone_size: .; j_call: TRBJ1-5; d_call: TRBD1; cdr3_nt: TGTGCCTGGAAACTAGAGACAGGGGCCAGCCTTCATTTT; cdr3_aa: CAWKLETGASLHF
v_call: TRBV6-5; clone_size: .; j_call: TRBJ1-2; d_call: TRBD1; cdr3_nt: TGTGCCAGCAGTTTCGGACAGGGTGACGGCTACACCTTC; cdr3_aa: CASSFGQGDGYTF
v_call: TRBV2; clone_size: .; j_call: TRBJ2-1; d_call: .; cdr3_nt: TGTGCCAGCAGTGAAAACCTCAGCAATGAGCAGTTCTTC; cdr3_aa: CASSENLSNEQFF
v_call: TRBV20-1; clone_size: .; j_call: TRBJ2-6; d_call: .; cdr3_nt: TGCAGTGCTACGGGGTGGTCTGGGGCCAACGTCCTGACTTTC; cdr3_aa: CSATGWSGANVLTF
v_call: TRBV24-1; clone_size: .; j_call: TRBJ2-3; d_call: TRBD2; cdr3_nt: TGTGCCACCAGTGACTACCTAGCGGACCCAGATACGCAGTATTTT; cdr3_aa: CATSDYLADPDTQYF
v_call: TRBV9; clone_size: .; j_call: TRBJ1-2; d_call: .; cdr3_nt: TGTGCCAGCAGCGTAGGGTCAGAGTCTAACTATGGCTACACCTTC; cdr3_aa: CASSVGSESNYGYTF
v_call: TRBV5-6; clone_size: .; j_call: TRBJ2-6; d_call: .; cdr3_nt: TGTGCCAGCAGCTCAGCGATTGGGGGGGCCAACGTCCTGACTTTC; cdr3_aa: CASSSAIGGANVLTF
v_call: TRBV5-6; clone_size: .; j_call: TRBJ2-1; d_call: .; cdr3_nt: TGTGCCAGCAGCTTTCCCACGGGCAATGAGCAGTTCTTC; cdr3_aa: CASSFPTGNEQFF
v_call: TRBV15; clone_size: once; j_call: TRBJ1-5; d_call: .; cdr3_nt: TGTGCCACCAGCAGAGATCATACGGCTTATAGCAATCAGCCCCAGCATTTT; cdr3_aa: CATSRDHTAYSNQPQHF
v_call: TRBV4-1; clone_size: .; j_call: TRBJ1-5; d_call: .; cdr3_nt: TGCGCCAGCAGCCAAGTTTCGGGGGCAGGACAGCCCCAGCATTTT; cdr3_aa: CASSQVSGAGQPQHF
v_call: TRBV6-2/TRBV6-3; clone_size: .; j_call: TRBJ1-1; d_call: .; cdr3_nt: TGTGCCAGCAGTTACAGGCAGATGAACACTGAAGCTTTCTTT; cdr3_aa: CASSYRQMNTEAFF
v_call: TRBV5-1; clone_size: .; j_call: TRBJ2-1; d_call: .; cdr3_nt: TGCGCCAGCAGCTTGCAGAAAAATGAGCAGTTCTTC; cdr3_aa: CASSLQKNEQFF
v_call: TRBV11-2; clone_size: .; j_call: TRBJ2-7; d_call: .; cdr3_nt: TGTGCCAGCAGCTTAGATCGGAGGGCCTTTGTGGAGCAGTACTTC; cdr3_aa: CASSLDRRAFVEQYF
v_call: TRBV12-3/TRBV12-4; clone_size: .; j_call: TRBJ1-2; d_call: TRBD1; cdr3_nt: TGTGCCAGCAGTTCCGGGACAGGGAATGGCTACACCTTC; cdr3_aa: CASSSGTGNGYTF
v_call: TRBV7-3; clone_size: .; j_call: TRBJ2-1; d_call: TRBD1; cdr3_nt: TGTGCCAGCAGTCCAGGGGGCGGAGAGCAGTTCTTC; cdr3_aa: CASSPGGGEQFF
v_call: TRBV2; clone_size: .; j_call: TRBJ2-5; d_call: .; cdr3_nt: TGTGCCAGCAGTGAAGTAGGCGTAAGGGTCCAAGAGACCCAGTACTTC; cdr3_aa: CASSEVGVRVQETQYF
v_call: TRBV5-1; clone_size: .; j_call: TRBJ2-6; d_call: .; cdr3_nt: TGCGCCAGCAGCTTGACGGGGACCTCTGGGGCCAACGTCCTGACTTTC; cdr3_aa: CASSLTGTSGANVLTF
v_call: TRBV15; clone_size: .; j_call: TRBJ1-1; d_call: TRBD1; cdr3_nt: TGTGCCACCAGCGGCTGGACAGGGGAAGACACTGAAGCTTTCTTT; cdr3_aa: CATSGWTGEDTEAFF
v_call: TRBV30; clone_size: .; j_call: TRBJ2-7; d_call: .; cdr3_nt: TGTGCCTGGAGTGTATCGGCCGAGCAGTACTTC; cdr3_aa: CAWSVSAEQYF
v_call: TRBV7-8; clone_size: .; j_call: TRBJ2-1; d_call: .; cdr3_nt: TGTGCCAGCAGCTTAACGGGAAACTACAATGAGCAGTTCTTC; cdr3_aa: CASSLTGNYNEQFF
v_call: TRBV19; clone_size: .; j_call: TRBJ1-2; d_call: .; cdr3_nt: TGTGCCAGTAGCACAGGGATAAATGGCTACACCTTC; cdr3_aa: CASSTGINGYTF
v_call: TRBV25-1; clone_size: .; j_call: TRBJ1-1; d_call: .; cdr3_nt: TGTGCCAGCAGTTGGAGTAGCGCTGAAGCTTTCTTT; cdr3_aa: CASSWSSAEAFF
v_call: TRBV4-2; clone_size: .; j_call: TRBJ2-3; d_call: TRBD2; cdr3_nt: TGTGCCAGCAGCCAAGAAACCGGGACTAGCGGAACAGATACGCAGTATTTT; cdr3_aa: CASSQETGTSGTDTQYF
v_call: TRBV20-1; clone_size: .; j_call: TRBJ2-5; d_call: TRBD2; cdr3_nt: TGCAGTGCTAGAGGGGGGGGCCAAGAGACCCAGTACTTC; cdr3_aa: CSARGGGQETQYF
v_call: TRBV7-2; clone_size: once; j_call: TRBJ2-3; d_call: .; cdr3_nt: TGTGCCAGCAGCCCCCGCGAGGCCGGGACAGATACGCAGTATTTT; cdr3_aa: CASSPREAGTDTQYF
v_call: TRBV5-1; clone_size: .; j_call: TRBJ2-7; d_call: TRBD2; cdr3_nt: TGCGCCAGCGCGGGAGGCGTTCACGAGCAGTACTTC; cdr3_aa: CASAGGVHEQYF
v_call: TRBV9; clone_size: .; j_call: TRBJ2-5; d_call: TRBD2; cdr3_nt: TGTGCCAGCAGCGTAGGACTAGCGGGAGAGATAGGCCAAGAGACCCAGTACTTC; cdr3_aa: CASSVGLAGEIGQETQYF
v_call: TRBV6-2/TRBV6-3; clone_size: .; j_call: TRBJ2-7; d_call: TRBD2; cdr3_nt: TGTGCCAGCAGGGGACTAGCGATTGAGCAGTACTTC; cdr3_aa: CASRGLAIEQYF
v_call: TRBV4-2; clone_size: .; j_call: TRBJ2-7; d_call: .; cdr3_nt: TGTGCCAGCAGCCAATATAGCGGTAGCTCCTACGAGCAGTACTTC; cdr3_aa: CASSQYSGSSYEQYF
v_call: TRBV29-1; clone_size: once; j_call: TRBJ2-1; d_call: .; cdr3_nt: TGCAGCGCCGACTTAGCCACCCTCTACAATGAGCAGTTCTTC; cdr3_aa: CSADLATLYNEQFF
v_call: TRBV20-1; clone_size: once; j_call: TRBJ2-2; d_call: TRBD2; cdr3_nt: TGCAGTGCCGAAGCCAAGGGGAGGGGATTGGAGGACACCGGGGAGCTGTTTTTT; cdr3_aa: CSAEAKGRGLEDTGELFF
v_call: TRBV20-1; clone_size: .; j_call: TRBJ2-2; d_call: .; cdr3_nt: TGCAGTGTAAGAGATGGGGGGGCCCGAACCGGGGAGCTGTTTTTT; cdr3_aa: CSVRDGGARTGELFF
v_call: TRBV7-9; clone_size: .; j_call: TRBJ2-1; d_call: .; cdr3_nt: TGTGCCAGCAGCTTCGGCAGGGTAACCTACAATGAGCAGTTCTTC; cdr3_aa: CASSFGRVTYNEQFF
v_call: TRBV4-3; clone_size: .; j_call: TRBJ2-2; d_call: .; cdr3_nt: TGCGCCAGCAGCCAAGGAAAATTCACCGGGGAGCTGTTTTTT; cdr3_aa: CASSQGKFTGELFF
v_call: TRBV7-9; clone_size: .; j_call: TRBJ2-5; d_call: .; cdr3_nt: TGTGCCAGCAGCCGACCTTTGGGGGAGGAGACCCAGTACTTC; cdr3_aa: CASSRPLGEETQYF
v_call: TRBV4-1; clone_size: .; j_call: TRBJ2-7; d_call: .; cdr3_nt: TGCGCCAGCAGCCAAGATCGATCTACAGGTTTCGAGCAGTACTTC; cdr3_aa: CASSQDRSTGFEQYF
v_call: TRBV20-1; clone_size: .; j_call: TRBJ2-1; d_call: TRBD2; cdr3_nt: TGCAGTGCAAAGACTAGCGGGAGGGCCAGTGAGCAGTTCTTC; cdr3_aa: CSAKTSGRASEQFF
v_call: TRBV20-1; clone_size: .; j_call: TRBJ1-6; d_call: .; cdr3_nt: TGCAGTGCTAGAGAGGAGGGCAGGGGTGCGCTCTCCTATAATTCACCCCTCCACTTT; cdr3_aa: CSAREEGRGALSYNSPLHF
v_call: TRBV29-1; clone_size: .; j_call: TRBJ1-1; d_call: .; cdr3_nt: TGCAGCGTTGCCCTTGACACCCCACAGGAAGCTTTCTTT; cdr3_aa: CSVALDTPQEAFF
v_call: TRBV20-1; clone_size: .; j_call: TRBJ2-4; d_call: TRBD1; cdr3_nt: TGCAGTGCTAGAGATTTTAGACAGGGGGAAAACATTCAGTACTTC; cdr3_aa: CSARDFRQGENIQYF
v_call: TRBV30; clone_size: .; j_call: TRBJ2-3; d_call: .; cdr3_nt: TGTGCCTGGATGTCCCGCGGCCTGTATAGCACAGATACGCAGTATTTT; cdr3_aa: CAWMSRGLYSTDTQYF